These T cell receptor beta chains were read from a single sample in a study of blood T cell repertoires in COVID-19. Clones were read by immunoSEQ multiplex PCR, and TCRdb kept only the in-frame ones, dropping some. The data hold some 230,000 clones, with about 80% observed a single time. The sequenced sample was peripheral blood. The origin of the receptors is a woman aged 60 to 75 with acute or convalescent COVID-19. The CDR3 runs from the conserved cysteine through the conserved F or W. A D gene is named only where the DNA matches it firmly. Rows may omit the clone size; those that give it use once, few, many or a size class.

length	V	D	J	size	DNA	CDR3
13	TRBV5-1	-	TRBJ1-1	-	TGCGCCAGCAGCTCTACGATGAACACTGAAGCTTTCTTT	CASSSTMNTEAFF
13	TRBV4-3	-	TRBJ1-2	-	TGCGCCAGCAGCCAAACAGGGACCAATGGCTACACCTTC	CASSQTGTNGYTF
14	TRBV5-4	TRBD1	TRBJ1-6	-	TGTGCCAGCAGCTTGAGTACAGGGGTTTCACCCCTCCACTTT	CASSLSTGVSPLHF
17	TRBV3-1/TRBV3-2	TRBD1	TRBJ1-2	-	TGTGCCAGCAGCCTAGACATAGGGACAGGGGGCAGCTATGGCTACACCTTC	CASSLDIGTGGSYGYTF
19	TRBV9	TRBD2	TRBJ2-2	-	TGTGCCAGCAGCGTACAGGCGTTTAGCGGGGGGATGAACACCGGGGAGCTGTTTTTT	CASSVQAFSGGMNTGELFF
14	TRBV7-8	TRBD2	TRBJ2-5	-	TGTGCCAGCAGTCCAGCGGGGTTTTCGGAGACCCAGTACTTC	CASSPAGFSETQYF
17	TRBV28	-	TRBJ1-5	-	TGTGCCAGCAGTATTTTTACAGGGACCCATAGCAATCAGCCCCAGCATTTT	CASSIFTGTHSNQPQHF
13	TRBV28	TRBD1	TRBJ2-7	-	TGTGCCAGCAGACGGGACAGCACCTACGAGCAGTACTTC	CASRRDSTYEQYF
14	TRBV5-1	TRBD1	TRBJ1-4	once	TGCGCCAGCAGCTTCCGGGACAGGGGAGAAAAACTGTTTTTT	CASSFRDRGEKLFF
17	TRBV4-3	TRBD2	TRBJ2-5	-	TGCGCCAGCAGCCAAGAACCTGCTAGCGGGGGAGGGGGGACCCAGTACTTC	CASSQEPASGGGGTQYF
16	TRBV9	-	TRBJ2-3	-	TGTGCCAGCAGCGTGAGGGCGGGGCCTGACACAGATACGCAGTATTTT	CASSVRAGPDTDTQYF
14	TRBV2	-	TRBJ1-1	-	TGTGCCAGCAGTGATGGACAGCCCAGGGGTGAAGCTTTCTTT	CASSDGQPRGEAFF
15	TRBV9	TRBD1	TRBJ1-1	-	TGTGCCAGCAGCGTAGGTGGGACAGGGAACACTGAAGCTTTCTTT	CASSVGGTGNTEAFF
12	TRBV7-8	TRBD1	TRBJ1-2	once	TGTGCCAGCAGCCGGGACAGGAATGGCTACACCTTC	CASSRDRNGYTF
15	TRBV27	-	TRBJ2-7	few	TGTGCCAGCAGTTCCCCCCGGCGGGCAGGCTACGAGCAGTACTTC	CASSSPRRAGYEQYF
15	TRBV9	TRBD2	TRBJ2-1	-	TGTGCCAGCAGCCCTAGAGGACTAGCCGGGAATGAGCAGTTCTTC	CASSPRGLAGNEQFF
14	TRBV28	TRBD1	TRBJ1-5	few	TGTGCCAGCAGTTACCGGACAGGGAGCCAGCCCCAGCATTTT	CASSYRTGSQPQHF
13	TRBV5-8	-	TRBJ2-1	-	TGTGCCAGCAGCCGGCGGGGCGGCAATGAGCAGTTCTTC	CASSRRGGNEQFF
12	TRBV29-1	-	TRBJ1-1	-	TGCAGCGTTGCGGACTGGGAAACTGAAGCTTTCTTT	CSVADWETEAFF
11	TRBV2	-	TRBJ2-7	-	TGTGCCAGCAGTGAAGCACCCGGGGGACTCTTC	CASSEAPGGLF